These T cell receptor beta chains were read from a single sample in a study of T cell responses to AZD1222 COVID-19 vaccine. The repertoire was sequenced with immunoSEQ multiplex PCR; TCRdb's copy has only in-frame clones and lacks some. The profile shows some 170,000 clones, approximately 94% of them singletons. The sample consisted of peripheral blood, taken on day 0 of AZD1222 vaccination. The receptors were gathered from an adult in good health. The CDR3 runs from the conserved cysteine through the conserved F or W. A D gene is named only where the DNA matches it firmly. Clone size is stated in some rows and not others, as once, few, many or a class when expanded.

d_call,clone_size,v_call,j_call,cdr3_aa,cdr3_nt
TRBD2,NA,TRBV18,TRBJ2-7,CASSPPVVLAGFRPYEQYF,TGTGCCAGCTCACCACCGGTGGTGCTAGCGGGTTTTAGGCCCTACGAGCAGTACTTC
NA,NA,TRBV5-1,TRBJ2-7,CASSLGHTPYEQYF,TGCGCCAGCAGCTTGGGTCACACACCCTACGAGCAGTACTTC
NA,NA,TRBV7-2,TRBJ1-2,CASSEMGSYGYTF,TGTGCCAGCAGCGAGATGGGGAGTTACGGCTACACCTTC
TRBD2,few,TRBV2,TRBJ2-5,CASSEELSGTRQETQYF,TGTGCCAGCAGTGAAGAACTTTCCGGGACTAGACAAGAGACCCAGTACTTC
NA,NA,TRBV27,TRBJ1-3,CASSPPGRHTIYF,TGTGCCAGCAGTCCCCCAGGTCGGCACACCATATATTTT
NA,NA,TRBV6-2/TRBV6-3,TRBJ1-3,CASSYAIQNGNTIYF,TGTGCCAGCAGTTACGCGATCCAGAACGGAAACACCATATATTTT
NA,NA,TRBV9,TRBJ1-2,CASSVQGGGYTF,TGTGCCAGCAGCGTTCAGGGTGGGGGCTACACCTTC
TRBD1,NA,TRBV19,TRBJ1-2,CASSPGQGFGYTF,TGTGCCAGTAGTCCGGGACAGGGGTTTGGCTACACCTTC
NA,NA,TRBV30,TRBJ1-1,CAWSTSGTTEAFF,TGTGCCTGGAGTACCTCCGGGACCACTGAAGCTTTCTTT
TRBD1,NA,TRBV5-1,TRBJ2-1,CASSLGQGAGNEQFF,TGCGCCAGCAGCTTGGGCCAGGGGGCCGGCAATGAGCAGTTCTTC